A single sample is the source of the 26 T cell receptor beta chains below, sequenced in a study of a mutant IDH1 vaccine in newly diagnosed glioma. What these receptors recognize is not known. The time point: week 5, during vaccination. The study gave 300 ug of mutant IDH1 20-mer peptide per vaccine dose, with topical imiquimod. The data were produced by immunoSEQ multiplex PCR, yet TCRdb's version contains in-frame clones alone and is incomplete. The sample consists of around 58,000 clones, around 81% of them appearing once. The material sequenced was PBMCs, taken from a glioma patient whose treatment included an IDH1 peptide vaccine. The receptor set was obtained from a man younger than 40 with glioma.

The rearrangement uses TRBV7-9 and TRBJ1-1; D unresolved. This CDR3 region has 14 residues. CDR1 SEHNR and CDR2 FQNEAQ come from the germline V gene (reference sequence). Trimming left V 1 base short and J 0 bases short, with 6 bases between. The CDR3 DNA is TGTGCCAGCAGCTTAGTCCAGATGAACACTGAAGCTTTCTTT. Translating gives CASSLVQMNTEAFF.

The gene calls are TRBV6-4 and TRBJ2-7, with D perhaps TRBD1 or TRBD2 (6 bases each). Trimming removed 5 bases from V and 6 bases from J, with 23 bases in between. The germline CDR1 and CDR2 sequences are MRHNA and SNTAGT. The CDR3 contains 16 residues. The CDR3 coding sequence is TGTGCCAGCAGTCCGGCCGGGGGCGAGGTTTACACCGAGCAGTACTTC. Amino acid sequence: CASSPAGGEVYTEQYF.

This chain links TRBV19 with TRBJ2-5; 7 bases align to TRBD2. V trimming: 6 bases; J trimming: 3 bases; junction bases outside the gene matches: 7. Per the germline V gene, CDR1 is LNHDA and CDR2 is SQIVND (reference sequence). The CDR3 extends over 14 amino acids. The CDR3 is CASRKSGTEETQYF. CDR3 in DNA: TGTGCCAGTAGGAAAAGCGGGACGGAAGAGACCCAGTACTTC.

The chain has TRBV27 and TRBJ2-7; D possibly corresponds to TRBD1 (6 bases). The germline V gene encodes CDR1 MNHEY and CDR2 SMNVEV (reference sequence). The CDR3 extends over 14 amino acids. Trimming removed 8 bases at V and 0 bases at J, with 14 bases between. For the CDR3, the DNA is TGTGCCAGCGGTGGACAGTCGAGCTCCTACGAGCAGTACTTC. Protein sequence: CASGGQSSSYEQYF.

V and J are TRBV4-2 and TRBJ2-5, with 10 positions matching TRBD2. Trimming cost V 4 bases and J 5 bases; bases outside gene matches: 13. The germline V gene has CDR1 LGHNA and CDR2 YNFKEQ. The CDR3 has 17 amino acids. The CDR3 coding sequence is TGTGCCAGCAGCCTGGCTACGAGCGGGAGGGCGCGGGAGACCCAGTACTTC. This sequence encodes CASSLATSGRARETQYF.

As regards this clone: Other DNA sequences of this sample code for an identical CDR3. V and J are TRBV19 and TRBJ2-7; tentative D call: TRBD1 (5 bases). Germline CDR1 and CDR2: LNHDA and SQIVND (reference sequence). V was pared by 2 bases and J by 3 bases, with 5 bases between. The CDR3 length is 12 residues. CDR3 region: CASSIQGYEQYF. Written as DNA, the CDR3 is TGTGCCAGTAGTATACAGGGCTACGAGCAGTACTTC.

This clone was detected only once. This chain uses TRBV19 with TRBJ1-5; D uncertain. Germline CDR1 and CDR2: LNHDA and SQIVND (reference sequence). The CDR3 runs to 20 residues. The germline V and J ends were trimmed by 3 bases and 0 bases, with 24 bases remaining between them. The CDR3 DNA reads TGTGCCAGTAGTATTCATTACCCGGGAATTTTAACCTATAGCAATCAGCCCCAGCATTTT. This sequence encodes CASSIHYPGILTYSNQPQHF.

This clone was found once. The chain links TRBV30 to TRBJ1-5; 11 bases are a match to TRBD1. CDR1 GTSNPN and CDR2 SVGIG come from the germline V gene (reference sequence). CDR3 length: 17 amino acids. V was clipped by 2 bases and J by 6 bases; unmatched bases: 12. CDR3 amino acids: CAWSPGQGVFGGQPQHF. The CDR3 DNA follows: TGTGCCTGGAGTCCGGGACAGGGGGTGTTTGGTGGTCAGCCCCAGCATTTT.

This chain joins TRBV7-7 and TRBJ2-5, with D possibly matching TRBD1 (7 bases). The CDR3 is 14 residues long. CDR1 is SSHAT, CDR2 FNYEAQ, per germline (reference sequence). Between the trimmed V and J ends, which lost 5 bases and 5 bases, there was a span of 15 bases. CDR3 coding DNA: TGTGCCAGCAGCCGAACGGCAGGGGGGGAGACCCAGTACTTC. Protein: CASSRTAGGETQYF.

This chain links TRBV7-8 with TRBJ1-3; no definite D call. CDR1 and CDR2 (germline): SGHVS, FQNEAQ. V gave up 5 bases and J gave up 4 bases, with 6 bases separating them. The CDR3 totals 12 residues. The CDR3 sequence: CASSGPGNTIYF. The CDR3 region has the DNA TGTGCCAGCAGCGGGCCCGGAAACACCATATATTTT.

This sequence joins TRBV4-1 and TRBJ1-5; D possibly corresponds to TRBD1 (5 bases). V lost 1 base and J 0 bases, leaving 16 bases between the germline ends. Germline CDR1 MGHRA, CDR2 YSYEKL. The length of the CDR3 is 18 residues. The CDR3 region is CASSQGSGKAASNQPQHF. The DNA for the CDR3 is TGCGCCAGCAGCCAAGGCTCAGGGAAGGCGGCTAGCAATCAGCCCCAGCATTTT.

This chain connects TRBV5-1 to TRBJ1-2; the D gene is possibly TRBD1 (6 bases). The V and J ends lost 3 bases and 1 base respectively, with 16 bases between them. The CDR3 totals 16 residues. Germline CDR1 and CDR2: SGHRS and YFSETQ. Here the CDR3 reads CASSSRGGDINYGYTF. The CDR3 nucleotides are TGCGCCAGCAGCTCCCGCGGAGGGGACATTAACTATGGCTACACCTTC.

This rearrangement joins TRBV12-5 to TRBJ1-2; D is possibly TRBD1 (5 bases). The CDR3 extends over 18 amino acids. The germline gives CDR1 LGHNT, CDR2 FRNRAP. Trimming took 2 bases from V and 0 from J, leaving 19 bases between them. Here the CDR3 DNA reads TGTGCTAGTGGTTTGCCAACGGGGCCAGGGAGCTCTAACTATGGCTACACCTTC. It translates to CASGLPTGPGSSNYGYTF.

CDR3 loop: CASSRSRNTEAFF. CDR3 DNA sequence: TGTGCCAGCAGCAGATCCCGGAACACTGAAGCTTTCTTT. The rearrangement uses TRBV7-8 and TRBJ1-1; D call uncertain. Trimming left V 5 bases short and J 1 base short, with 8 bases between. CDR3 length: 13 amino acids. Per germline, CDR1 SGHVS and CDR2 FQNEAQ.

This clone turned up a few times. This rearrangement joins TRBV7-9 to TRBJ1-4; 8 bases are a match to TRBD1. J gave up 8 bases and V 5 bases, and 7 bases lay outside the gene matches. The germline gives CDR1 SEHNR, CDR2 FQNEAQ (reference sequence). CDR3 length: 14 residues. The CDR3 loop reads CASSLGQGGEKLFF. In DNA, the CDR3 is TGTGCCAGCAGCCTTGGACAGGGAGGCGAAAAACTGTTTTTT. The full variable domain, completed using reference TRBV7-9 and TRBJ1-4, is DTGVSQNPRHKITKRGQNVTFRCDPISEHNRLYWYRQTLGQGPEFLTYFQNEAQLEKSRLLSDRFSAERPKGSFSTLEIQRTEQGDSAMYLCASSLGQGGEKLFFGSGTQLSVL.

This rearrangement joins TRBV9 to TRBJ2-1; 8 bases are a match to TRBD1. The junction had 7 bases not matched to a gene; V was cut back by 4 bases and J by 4 bases. Germline lookup yields CDR1 SGDLS and CDR2 YYNGEE. The CDR3 extends over 15 amino acids. CDR3 nucleotide sequence: TGTGCCAGCAGCCCTGAACAGGGGGTTTACAATGAGCAGTTCTTC. Translated: CASSPEQGVYNEQFF.

The chain couples TRBV4-1 to TRBJ1-4, with 9 positions matching TRBD1. This CDR3 region has 15 residues. Germline V lookup: CDR1 MGHRA, CDR2 YSYEKL. After removal of 4 bases from V and 8 bases from J, the junction contained 8 bases not matched to a gene. The CDR3 is CASSPARTGVEKLFF. The CDR3 bases are TGCGCCAGCAGCCCAGCTAGGACAGGGGTCGAAAAACTGTTTTTT.

With respect to this clone: This CDR3 is also generated by other DNA sequences in the sample. The chain has TRBV5-1 and TRBJ2-7; D ambiguous. V lost 2 bases to trimming and J lost 1 base, with 7 bases between them. CDR3 length equals 13 residues. Germline-derived CDR1 and CDR2 are SGHRS and YFSETQ. CDR3 DNA sequence: TGCGCCAGCAGCTTAGGGCAGTCCTACGAGCAGTACTTC. It translates to CASSLGQSYEQYF.

This sequence joins TRBV6-6 and TRBJ1-1; D remains unclear. The germline gives CDR1 MNHNY, CDR2 SVGAGI (reference sequence). This CDR3 is 14 amino acids long. V was clipped by 1 base and J by 5 bases, with 11 bases between them. The CDR3 nucleotides read TGTGCCAGCAGTTACTATGAGGGATCTACTGAAGCTTTCTTT. Translated: CASSYYEGSTEAFF.

This clone was detected only once. V is TRBV6-6 and J is TRBJ1-1; no reliable D call. Germline-derived CDR1 and CDR2 are MNHNY and SVGAGI (reference sequence). The V end lost 6 bases, the J end lost 0 bases, and 11 bases lay between the germline ends. The CDR3 has 14 amino acids. The CDR3 loop reads CASRSGRMNTEAFF. CDR3 nucleotides: TGTGCCAGCAGATCCGGACGGATGAACACTGAAGCTTTCTTT.

This clone occurred once. The chain is built from TRBV5-5 and TRBJ2-7, with D uncertain. This CDR3 spans 12 amino acids. In germline, CDR1 is SGHKS, CDR2 YYEKEE (reference sequence). The V gene lost 0 bases and the J gene lost 3 bases, with 4 bases spanning the gap. CDR3 coding DNA: TGTGCCAGCAGCTTGGGGGTCTACGAGCAGTACTTC. As protein: CASSLGVYEQYF.

The V gene is TRBV6-1, the J gene TRBJ1-4, with no clear D. Between the trimmed V and J ends, which lost 6 bases and 8 bases, there was a span of 19 bases. The CDR3 totals 15 residues. CDR1 MNHNS and CDR2 SASEGT come from the germline V gene. CDR3 sequence: CASSSGSRSYEKLFF. CDR3 in DNA: TGTGCCAGCAGCTCCGGATCACGGTCTTACGAAAAACTGTTTTTT.

The J gene is TRBJ1-1, the V gene TRBV6-5, with D unclear. Between the trimmed V and J ends, which lost 3 bases and 4 bases, there was a span of 18 bases. Germline values: CDR1 MNHEY, CDR2 SVGAGI. The CDR3 extends over 16 amino acids. CDR3 protein: CASSYRVAGLRTEAFF. The CDR3 bases are TGTGCCAGCAGTTATCGGGTTGCGGGTCTCCGCACTGAAGCTTTCTTT.

There are a few counts of this clone. Mismatch with germline at one junction end may stem from a read error. V gene TRBV10-3 combines with J gene TRBJ2-3; D call uncertain. Germline V gene lookup returns CDR1 ENHRY and CDR2 SYGVKD. This CDR3 contains 13 residues. The CDR3 region is CAFSSLSTDTQYF. CDR3 nucleotides: TGTGCCTTCAGCAGTCTAAGCACAGATACGCAGTATTTT.

This sequence joins TRBV4-1 and TRBJ1-1, with D possibly TRBD1 on 5 matching bases. The V gene lost 4 bases and the J gene lost 2 bases, with 11 bases spanning the gap. The CDR3 covers 14 residues. In germline, CDR1 is MGHRA, CDR2 YSYEKL. CDR3 sequence: CASSRQSDNTEAFF. CDR3 DNA sequence: TGCGCCAGCAGCCGACAGTCGGATAACACTGAAGCTTTCTTT.

Only one count was recorded for this clone. The V call is TRBV27, the J call TRBJ2-5; 7 nucleotides align to TRBD2. The assigned J gene may be wrong: the sequence end matches TRBJ2-7 better. Germline assignment: CDR1 MNHEY and CDR2 SMNVEV (reference sequence). This CDR3 has 12 amino acids. CDR3 nucleotide sequence: TGTGCCACCGGCCGGGGGGCCTACGAGCAGTACTTC. It codes for CATGRGAYEQYF.